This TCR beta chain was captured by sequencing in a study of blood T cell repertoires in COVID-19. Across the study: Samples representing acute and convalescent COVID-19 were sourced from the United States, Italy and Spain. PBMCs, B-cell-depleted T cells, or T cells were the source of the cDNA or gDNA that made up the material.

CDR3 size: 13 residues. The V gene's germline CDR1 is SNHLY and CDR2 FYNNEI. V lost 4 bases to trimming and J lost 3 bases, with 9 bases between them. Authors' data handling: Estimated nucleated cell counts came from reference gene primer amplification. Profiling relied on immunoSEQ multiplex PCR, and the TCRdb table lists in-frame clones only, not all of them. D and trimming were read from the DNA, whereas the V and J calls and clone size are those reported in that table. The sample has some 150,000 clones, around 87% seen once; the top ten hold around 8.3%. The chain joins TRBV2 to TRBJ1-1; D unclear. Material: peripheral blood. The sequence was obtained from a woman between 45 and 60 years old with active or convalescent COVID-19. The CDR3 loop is CASSVQKDTEAFF. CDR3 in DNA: TGTGCCAGCAGTGTACAGAAGGACACTGAAGCTTTCTTT.